The clone carrying this TCR beta chain has a handful of counts. The data stem from a study of early T cells in non-severe SARS-CoV-2 infection. Study context: Bulk RNA isolated from unsorted whole blood underwent sequencing; chains were not paired.

Germline values: CDR1 DFQATT, CDR2 SNEGSKA (reference sequence). The CDR3 length is 13 residues. Deletions cut 0 bases from V and 0 bases from J, with 5 bases between. The protocol attached unique molecular identifiers to individual cDNA molecules. Each CDR3 protein gets one entry after TCRdb re-called the 5' RACE reads with MiXCR. The data show around 68,000 distinct CDR3 sequences, 10% to 15% seen once. The sample in question was whole blood, obtained at baseline. The sequence derives from an adult who was a healthcare worker with PCR-confirmed SARS-CoV-2 infection or an uninfected control (not recorded which). V gene TRBV20-1 combines with J gene TRBJ1-1; D gene uncertain. CDR3 DNA sequence: TGCAGTGCTAGAGAAGGGCTGAACACTGAAGCTTTCTTT. The encoded protein is CSAREGLNTEAFF.